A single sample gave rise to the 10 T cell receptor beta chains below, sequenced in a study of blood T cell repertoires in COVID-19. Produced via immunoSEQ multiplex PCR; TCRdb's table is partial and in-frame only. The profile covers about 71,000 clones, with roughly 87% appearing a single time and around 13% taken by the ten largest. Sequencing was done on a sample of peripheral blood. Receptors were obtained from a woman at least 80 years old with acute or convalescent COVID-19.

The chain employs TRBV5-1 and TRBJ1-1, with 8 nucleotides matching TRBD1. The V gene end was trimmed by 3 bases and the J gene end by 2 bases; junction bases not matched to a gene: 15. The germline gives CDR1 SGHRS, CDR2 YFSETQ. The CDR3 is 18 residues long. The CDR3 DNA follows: TGCGCCAGCAGCTCGGGACTCGGGGGGACAGGTTCAAACACTGAAGCTTTCTTT. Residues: CASSSGLGGTGSNTEAFF.

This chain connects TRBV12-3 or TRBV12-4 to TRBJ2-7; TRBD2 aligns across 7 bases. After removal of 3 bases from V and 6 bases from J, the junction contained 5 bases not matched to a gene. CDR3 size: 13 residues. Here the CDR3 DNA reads TGTGCCAGCAGTTTGGGAGGGGCGGCCGAGCAGTACTTC. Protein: CASSLGGAAEQYF.

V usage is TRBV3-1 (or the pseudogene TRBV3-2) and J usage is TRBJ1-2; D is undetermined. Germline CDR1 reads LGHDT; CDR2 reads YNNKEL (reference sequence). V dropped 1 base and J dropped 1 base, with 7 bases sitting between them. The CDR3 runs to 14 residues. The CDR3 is CASSQVAINYGYTF. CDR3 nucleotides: TGTGCCAGCAGCCAAGTTGCGATTAACTATGGCTACACCTTC.

The CDR3 here is CASSLSGRGTGELFF. The CDR3, as DNA: TGTGCCAGCAGTTTGTCAGGACGGGGAACCGGGGAGCTGTTTTTT. The chain uses TRBV6-1 and TRBJ2-2; a possible D gene is TRBD2 (5 bases). CDR1 and CDR2 (germline): MNHNS, SASEGT. The CDR3 contains 15 residues. V was trimmed by 5 bases and J by 5 bases, leaving 15 bases between them.

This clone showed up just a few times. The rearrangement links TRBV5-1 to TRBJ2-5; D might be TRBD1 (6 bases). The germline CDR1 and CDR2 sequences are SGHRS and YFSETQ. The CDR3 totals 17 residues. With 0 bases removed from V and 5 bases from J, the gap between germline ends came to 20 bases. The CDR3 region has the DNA TGCGCCAGCAGCTTGGCCCAGGGGCCTAGCAAACTGGAGACCCAGTACTTC. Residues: CASSLAQGPSKLETQYF. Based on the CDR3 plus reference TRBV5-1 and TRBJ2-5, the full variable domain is KAGVTQTPRYLIKTRGQQVTLSCSPISGHRSVSWYQQTPGQGLQFLFEYFSETQRNKGNFPGRFSGRQFSNSRSEMNVSTLELGDSALYLCASSLAQGPSKLETQYFGPGTRLLVL.

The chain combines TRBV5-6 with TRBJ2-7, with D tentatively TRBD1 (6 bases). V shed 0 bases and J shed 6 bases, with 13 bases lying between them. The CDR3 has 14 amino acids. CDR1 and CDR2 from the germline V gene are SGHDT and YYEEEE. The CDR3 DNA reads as TGTGCCAGCAGCTTGGGAACAGGGACCCGCGAGCAGTACTTC. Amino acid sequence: CASSLGTGTREQYF.

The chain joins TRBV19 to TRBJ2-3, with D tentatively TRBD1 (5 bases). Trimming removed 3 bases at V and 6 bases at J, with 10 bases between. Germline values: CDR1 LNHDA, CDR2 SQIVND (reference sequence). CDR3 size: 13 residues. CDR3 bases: TGTGCCAGTAGTATGGGGCTCGGGGATACGCAGTATTTT. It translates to CASSMGLGDTQYF.

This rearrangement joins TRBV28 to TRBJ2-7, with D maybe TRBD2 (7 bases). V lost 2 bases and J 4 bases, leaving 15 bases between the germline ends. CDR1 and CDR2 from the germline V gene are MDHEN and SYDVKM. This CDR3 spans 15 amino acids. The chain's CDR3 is CASSLGGGGLYEQYF. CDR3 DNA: TGTGCCAGCAGTTTAGGGGGCGGGGGACTATACGAGCAGTACTTC.

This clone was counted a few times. The CDR3 DNA is TGCGCCAGCAGTCAATCCCATAACGGTTCACCCCTCCACTTT. This gives the protein CASSQSHNGSPLHF. The V call is TRBV23-1, the J call TRBJ1-6; D ambiguous. TRBV23-1 qualifies as an ORF whose function is uncertain. Trimming shortened V by 0 bases and J by 9 bases, and 9 bases separated the two germline ends. The CDR3 covers 14 residues.

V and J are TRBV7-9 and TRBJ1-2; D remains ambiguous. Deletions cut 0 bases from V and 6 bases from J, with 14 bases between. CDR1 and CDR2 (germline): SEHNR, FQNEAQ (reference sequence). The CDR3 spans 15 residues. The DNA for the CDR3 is TGTGCCAGCAGCTTAGCGAGTTTGGCAGGCGATGGCTACACCTTC. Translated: CASSLASLAGDGYTF.